A selection of T cell receptor beta chains follows, all from one sample in a study of blood T cell repertoires in COVID-19. Some clones are missing from TCRdb's copy, which holds only in-frame ones; the method was immunoSEQ multiplex PCR. The sample carries about 87,000 clones, around 87% recorded once. The sequenced material came from peripheral blood. These receptors originate from a middle-aged man with acute or convalescent COVID-19. The CDR3 runs from the conserved cysteine through the conserved F or W. The D gene is left open where the match is weak. The size entry is marked missing in some rows and otherwise reads once, few, many or a size class.

V gene,clone size,CDR3 length,J gene,D gene,CDR3 protein,CDR3 DNA
TRBV12-3/TRBV12-4,-,13,TRBJ1-2,TRBD1,CASRGTGFYGYTF,TGTGCCAGCAGGGGGACAGGGTTCTATGGCTACACCTTC
TRBV7-7,-,14,TRBJ2-2,TRBD1,CASGTGGNTGELFF,TGTGCCAGCGGCACAGGGGGCAACACCGGGGAGCTGTTTTTT
TRBV30,-,13,TRBJ1-1,TRBD1,CASTGGGNTEAFF,TGTGCCTCGACAGGGGGCGGAAACACTGAAGCTTTCTTT
TRBV5-6,-,13,TRBJ1-2,TRBD1,CASSSSGGRGYTF,TGTGCCAGCAGCAGCTCAGGGGGCCGGGGCTACACCTTC
TRBV2,-,13,TRBJ2-7,-,CASSETAWYEQYF,TGTGCCAGCAGTGAGACAGCCTGGTACGAGCAGTACTTC
TRBV3-1/TRBV3-2,once,15,TRBJ2-3,-,CASSRSGSSTDTQYF,TGTGCCAGCAGTAGATCGGGGTCTAGCACAGATACGCAGTATTTT
TRBV6-5,-,14,TRBJ1-5,-,CASRLRVGGQPQHF,TGTGCCAGCAGGCTCAGGGTAGGGGGTCAGCCCCAGCATTTT
TRBV10-2,-,17,TRBJ2-5,TRBD2,CASGPGLAGMYQETQYF,TGCGCCAGCGGACCGGGACTAGCGGGCATGTACCAAGAGACCCAGTACTTC
TRBV9,-,17,TRBJ1-4,TRBD1,CASSAGQGVSLSEKLFF,TGTGCCAGCAGCGCGGGGCAGGGGGTGTCTCTGAGTGAAAAACTGTTTTTT
TRBV19,-,13,TRBJ1-1,-,CASSPTVNTEAFF,TGTGCCAGTAGCCCGACAGTGAACACTGAAGCTTTCTTT
TRBV13,-,14,TRBJ2-1,-,CASSSPEGYNEQFF,TGTGCCAGCAGCTCCCCCGAGGGCTACAATGAGCAGTTCTTC
TRBV30,-,12,TRBJ2-1,TRBD2,CAWSGSGSYQFF,TGTGCCTGGAGCGGTAGCGGGAGTTACCAGTTCTTC
TRBV18,-,16,TRBJ1-4,TRBD1,CASSPISGQGAEKLFF,TGTGCCAGCTCACCTATTTCAGGGCAGGGGGCTGAAAAACTGTTTTTT
TRBV7-2,few,15,TRBJ2-7,-,CASSLDPLRSYEQYF,TGTGCCAGCAGCTTAGACCCCTTGCGCTCCTACGAGCAGTACTTC
TRBV11-3,-,15,TRBJ1-3,-,CASSRTGSSGNTIYF,TGTGCCAGCAGCCGAACAGGGAGCTCTGGAAACACCATATATTTT
TRBV5-1,-,14,TRBJ1-2,-,CASSLDDFFYGYTF,TGCGCCAGCAGCTTGGATGACTTTTTCTATGGCTACACCTTC
TRBV30,-,11,TRBJ2-7,-,CASQGPYEQYF,TGTGCATCCCAGGGGCCATACGAGCAGTACTTC
TRBV11-3,-,20,TRBJ2-1,TRBD2,CASSLRSQFGAGAAYNEQFF,TGTGCCAGCAGCTTAAGGTCCCAGTTCGGAGCGGGAGCCGCCTACAATGAGCAGTTCTTC
TRBV5-1,-,15,TRBJ1-5,-,CASRSGHGAGQPQHF,TGCGCCAGCAGATCGGGACACGGGGCAGGGCAGCCCCAGCATTTT
TRBV12-5,once,13,TRBJ1-5,-,CASGLIRDQPQHF,TGTGCTAGTGGTTTGATCAGGGATCAGCCCCAGCATTTT
TRBV5-5,-,15,TRBJ1-1,-,CASSLRGRGNTEAFF,TGTGCCAGCAGCTTAAGGGGCAGGGGAAACACTGAAGCTTTCTTT
TRBV7-2,-,14,TRBJ1-2,TRBD1,CASSSIRTGPGYTF,TGTGCCAGCAGCTCAATTAGGACAGGGCCGGGGTACACCTTC
TRBV10-3,once,13,TRBJ1-5,-,CAIRDSRNQPQHF,TGTGCCATCAGGGACAGCCGCAATCAGCCCCAGCATTTT
TRBV5-1,-,14,TRBJ1-4,TRBD1,CASSLQGAGEKLFF,TGCGCCAGCAGCTTACAGGGGGCCGGTGAAAAACTGTTTTTT
TRBV5-1,-,16,TRBJ1-3,TRBD1,CASSPGTGYEGNTIYF,TGCGCCAGCAGCCCGGGGACAGGGTACGAGGGAAACACCATATATTTT
TRBV19,-,16,TRBJ2-2,TRBD1,CASSIFGTENTGELFF,TGTGCCAGTAGTATTTTCGGGACAGAGAACACCGGGGAGCTGTTTTTT
TRBV2,-,15,TRBJ1-1,-,CASSPGQTQLTEAFF,TGTGCGAGCAGTCCCGGACAGACACAACTCACTGAAGCTTTCTTT
TRBV30,-,15,TRBJ1-1,-,CAWGGPGHRTTEAFF,TGTGCCTGGGGGGGTCCGGGACATCGGACAACTGAAGCTTTCTTT
TRBV6-5,-,13,TRBJ1-2,-,CASPRLGGYGYTF,TGTGCCAGCCCCAGGCTCGGGGGTTATGGCTACACCTTC
TRBV29-1,-,13,TRBJ1-1,TRBD1,CSVERGRNTEAFF,TGCAGCGTTGAAAGGGGGCGTAACACTGAAGCTTTCTTT
TRBV7-2,-,14,TRBJ1-2,-,CASSLDPGEGGYTF,TGTGCCAGCAGCTTAGACCCAGGAGAGGGTGGCTACACCTTC
TRBV10-3,-,15,TRBJ2-3,TRBD2,CARAKASGGTDTQYF,TGTGCCAGGGCTAAAGCTAGCGGGGGGACAGATACGCAGTATTTT
TRBV4-2,-,16,TRBJ2-2,-,CASSHPAAPNTGELFF,TGTGCCAGCAGCCATCCTGCGGCCCCGAACACCGGGGAGCTGTTTTTT
TRBV5-1,-,14,TRBJ1-1,TRBD1,CASSLGGQGSEAFF,TGCGCCAGCAGCTTGGGGGGACAGGGGTCTGAAGCTTTCTTT
TRBV7-8,-,16,TRBJ1-2,-,CASSLNIGGPQPGYTF,TGTGCCAGCAGCTTAAACATCGGAGGTCCACAACCAGGCTACACCTTC
TRBV28,-,15,TRBJ2-3,-,CASSLGTASTDTQYF,TGTGCCAGCAGTTTAGGTACAGCTAGCACAGATACGCAGTATTTT